This T cell receptor (beta chain) is from a study of graft-versus-host responses after intestinal transplantation. TCRdb keeps only in-frame clones here, not all; method: immunoSEQ multiplex PCR. Of 55,000 to 65,000 clones listed, 85% to 95% were seen once; the top ten hold roughly 0.4%. As to this clone: Antigen unknown.

Study results and limitations: Early post-transplant HvG declines showed an association with peak circulating GvH clone levels. GvH clones turned up in recipient marrow; some had shown up first in ileum or blood.

CDR3 size: 13 residues. Trimming removed 0 bases from V and 0 bases from J, with 3 bases in between. In germline, CDR1 is SGHRS, CDR2 YFSETQ. This receptor was taken from a human donor who was the organ donor for an intestinal transplant. The input for sequencing was unstimulated CD4+ T cells sorted from spleen or lymph node cells, taken before transplant. The genes are TRBV5-1 and TRBJ1-1; D is unresolved. CDR3: CASSLEVNTEAFF. CDR3 DNA: TGCGCCAGCAGCTTGGAAGTGAACACTGAAGCTTTCTTT.